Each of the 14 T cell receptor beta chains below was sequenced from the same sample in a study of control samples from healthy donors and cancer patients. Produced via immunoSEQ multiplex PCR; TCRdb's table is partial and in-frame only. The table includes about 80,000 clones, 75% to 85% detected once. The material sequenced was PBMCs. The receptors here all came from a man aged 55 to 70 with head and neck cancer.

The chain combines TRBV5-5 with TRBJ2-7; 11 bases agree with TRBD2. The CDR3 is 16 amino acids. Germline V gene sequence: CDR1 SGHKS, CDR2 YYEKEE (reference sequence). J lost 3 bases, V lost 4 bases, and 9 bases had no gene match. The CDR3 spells CASSPVLAGARYEQYF. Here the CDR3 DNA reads TGTGCCAGCAGCCCGGTACTAGCGGGAGCCCGCTACGAGCAGTACTTC.

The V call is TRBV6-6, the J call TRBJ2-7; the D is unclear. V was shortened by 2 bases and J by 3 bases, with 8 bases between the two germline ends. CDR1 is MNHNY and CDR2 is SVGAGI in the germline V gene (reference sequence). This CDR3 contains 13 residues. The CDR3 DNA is TGTGCCAGCAGTTACGGTTGGCGCTACGAGCAGTACTTC. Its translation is CASSYGWRYEQYF.

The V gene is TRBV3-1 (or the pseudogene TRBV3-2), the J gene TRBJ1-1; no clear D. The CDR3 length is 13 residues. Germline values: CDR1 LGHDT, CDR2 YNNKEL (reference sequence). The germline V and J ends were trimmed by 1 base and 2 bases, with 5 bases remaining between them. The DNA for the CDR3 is TGTGCCAGCAGCCAAGCCCTAAACACTGAAGCTTTCTTT. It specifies CASSQALNTEAFF.

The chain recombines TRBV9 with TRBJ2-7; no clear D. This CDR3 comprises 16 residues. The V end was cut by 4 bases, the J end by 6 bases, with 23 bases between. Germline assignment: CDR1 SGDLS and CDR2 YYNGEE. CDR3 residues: CASSPQVGDRASEQYF. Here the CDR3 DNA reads TGTGCCAGCAGCCCCCAAGTAGGCGATCGCGCATCCGAGCAGTACTTC.

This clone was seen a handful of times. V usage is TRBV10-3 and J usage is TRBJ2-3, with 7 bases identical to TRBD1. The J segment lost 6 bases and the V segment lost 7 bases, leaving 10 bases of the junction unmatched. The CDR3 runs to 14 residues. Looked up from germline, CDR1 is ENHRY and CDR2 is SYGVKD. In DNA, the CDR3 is TGTGCCATCACCGGATCGAAACAGGGGGATACGCAGTATTTT. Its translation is CAITGSKQGDTQYF.

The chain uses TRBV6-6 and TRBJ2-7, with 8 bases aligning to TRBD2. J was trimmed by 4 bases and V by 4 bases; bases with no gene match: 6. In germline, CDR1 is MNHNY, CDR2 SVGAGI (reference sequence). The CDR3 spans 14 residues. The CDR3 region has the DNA TGTGCCAGCAGTTCCGGGACTAGGGAATACGAGCAGTACTTC. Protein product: CASSSGTREYEQYF.

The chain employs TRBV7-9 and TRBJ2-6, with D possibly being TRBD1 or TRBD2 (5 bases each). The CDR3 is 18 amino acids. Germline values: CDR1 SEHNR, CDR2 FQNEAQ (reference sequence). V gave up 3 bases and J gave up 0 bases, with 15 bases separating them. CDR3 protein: CASSFLGTAYSGANVLTF. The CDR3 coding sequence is TGTGCCAGCAGCTTCCTGGGGACGGCGTACTCTGGGGCCAACGTCCTGACTTTC.

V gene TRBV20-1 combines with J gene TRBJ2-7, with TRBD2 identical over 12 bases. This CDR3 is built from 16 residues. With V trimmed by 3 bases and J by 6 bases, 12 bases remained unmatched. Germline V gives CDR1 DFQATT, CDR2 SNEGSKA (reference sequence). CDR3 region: CSASALAGGRRGEQYF. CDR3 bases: TGCAGTGCTAGTGCACTAGCGGGAGGCCGCAGGGGCGAGCAGTACTTC.

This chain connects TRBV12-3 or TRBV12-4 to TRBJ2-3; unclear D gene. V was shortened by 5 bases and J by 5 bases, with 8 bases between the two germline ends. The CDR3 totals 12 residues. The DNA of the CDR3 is TGTGCCAGCAGTCAATCCGGAGATACGCAGTATTTT. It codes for CASSQSGDTQYF.

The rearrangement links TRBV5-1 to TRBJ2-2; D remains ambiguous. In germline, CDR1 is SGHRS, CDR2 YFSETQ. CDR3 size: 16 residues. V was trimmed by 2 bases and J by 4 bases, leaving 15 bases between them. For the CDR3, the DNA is TGCGCCAGCAGCTTTAGCTATGGGCGGAGCACCGGGGAGCTGTTTTTT. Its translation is CASSFSYGRSTGELFF.

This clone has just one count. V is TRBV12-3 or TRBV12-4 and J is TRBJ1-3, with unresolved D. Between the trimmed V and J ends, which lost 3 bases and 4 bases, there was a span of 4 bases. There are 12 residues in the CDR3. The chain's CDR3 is CASSFPGNTIYF. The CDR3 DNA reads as TGTGCCAGCAGTTTCCCAGGAAACACCATATATTTT.

CDR3 bases: TGTGCCAGTCGATTGTCCAGGGGAAGCGAGCAGTACTTC. Residues: CASRLSRGSEQYF. The chain links TRBV6-5 to TRBJ2-7; weak D call: TRBD1 (6 bases). The ends were cut back, 9 bases at V and 6 bases at J, with 18 bases in the middle. CDR1 and CDR2 (germline): MNHEY, SVGAGI. This CDR3 is built from 13 residues.

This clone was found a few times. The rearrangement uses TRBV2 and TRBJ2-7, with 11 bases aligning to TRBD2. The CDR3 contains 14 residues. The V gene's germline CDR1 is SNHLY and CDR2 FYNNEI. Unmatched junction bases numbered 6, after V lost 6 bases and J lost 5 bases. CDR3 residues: CASRALTSGNEQYF. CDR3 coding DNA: TGTGCCAGCAGGGCTTTGACTAGCGGGAACGAGCAGTACTTC.

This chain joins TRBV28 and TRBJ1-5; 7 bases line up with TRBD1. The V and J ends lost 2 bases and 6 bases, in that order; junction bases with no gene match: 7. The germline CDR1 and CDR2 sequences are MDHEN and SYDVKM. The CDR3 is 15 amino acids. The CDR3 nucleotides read TGTGCCAGCAGTTTACCCGACAGGGTGGTTCAGCCCCAGCATTTT. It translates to CASSLPDRVVQPQHF.